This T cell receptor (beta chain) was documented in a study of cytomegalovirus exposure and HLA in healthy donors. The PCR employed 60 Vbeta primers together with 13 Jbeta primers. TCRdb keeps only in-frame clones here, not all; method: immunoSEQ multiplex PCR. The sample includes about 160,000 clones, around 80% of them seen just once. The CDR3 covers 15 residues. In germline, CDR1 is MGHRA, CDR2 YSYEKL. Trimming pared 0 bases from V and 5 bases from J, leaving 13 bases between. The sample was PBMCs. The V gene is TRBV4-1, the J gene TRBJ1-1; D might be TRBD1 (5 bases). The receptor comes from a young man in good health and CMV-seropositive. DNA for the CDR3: TGCGCCAGCAGCCAAGATCAACGGGGGAGGACTGAAGCTTTCTTT. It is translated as CASSQDQRGRTEAFF.